This record concerns one TCR beta chain sequence. Its specificity is not known. Sequenced by immunoSEQ multiplex PCR; TCRdb stores in-frame clones only, minus some. The sample holds 45,000 to 60,000 clones, roughly 78% seen once. Trimming took off 4 bases at V and 4 bases at J, with 15 bases between the two ends. The CDR3 length is 15 residues. Germline CDR1 reads SGHRS; CDR2 reads YFSETQ. The data were obtained in a study of a mutant IDH1 vaccine in newly diagnosed glioma. At the level of the study: Radiotherapy alone preceded vaccination by 4-6 weeks; alternatively, vaccination started with temozolomide cycles. Those enrolled had earlier been treated with radiotherapy, temozolomide, or both, mostly both.

Broader study findings: Induction of immune responses by the vaccine occurred in 93.3% of patients.

Described time point: week 5, during vaccination. A 20-mer mutant IDH1 peptide at 300 ug was injected subcutaneously with topical imiquimod. The donors' diagnosis was new WHO grade 3 or 4 astrocytoma that was IDH1-mutant and ATRX-lost. The chain uses TRBV5-1 and TRBJ1-5; maybe TRBD1 (6 bases). Here the sequenced sample was PBMCs, taken from a glioma patient whose treatment included an IDH1 peptide vaccine. The TCR was taken from a man aged 50-60 years with glioma. The CDR3 bases are TGCGCCAGCAGCGCCGGGGCAGGGGAGAATCAGCCCCAGCATTTT. Translation: CASSAGAGENQPQHF. Full variable domain (remainder filled in from reference TRBV5-1 and TRBJ1-5): KAGVTQTPRYLIKTRGQQVTLSCSPISGHRSVSWYQQTPGQGLQFLFEYFSETQRNKGNFPGRFSGRQFSNSRSEMNVSTLELGDSALYLCASSAGAGENQPQHFGDGTRLSIL.